A single sample gave rise to the 5 T cell receptor beta chains below, sequenced in a study of blood T cells in healthy people across ages. Alongside a J-beta primer mix, a sample-barcoded 5' primer served in a second PCR lasting roughly 7 to 12 cycles. Using its own MiXCR run on the 5' RACE reads, TCRdb lists one record per CDR3 protein. Among hundreds of thousands of distinct CDR3 sequences, around two fifths were seen once, and the ten largest hold about a fifth. The source material was blood. The receptors shown here come from a man in his 60s in good health.

This clonotype has more than one count but fewer than ten. The J gene is TRBJ2-6, the V gene TRBV7-3, with D perhaps matching TRBD1 (6 bases). The germline V gene has CDR1 SGHTA and CDR2 FQGTGA. V lost 2 bases to trimming and J lost 0 bases, with 17 bases between them. There are 19 residues in the CDR3. The CDR3 nucleotides are TGTGCCAGCAGCTTATATGGGCAGGGGATATCCTCTGGGGCCAACGTCCTGACTTTC. It encodes CASSLYGQGISSGANVLTF.

The gene calls are TRBV3-1 and TRBJ2-3; D is tentatively TRBD1 or TRBD2 (6 bases each). Germline V CDR1 and CDR2: LGHDT, YNNKEL (reference sequence). Trimming shortened V by 0 bases and J by 2 bases, and 12 bases separated the two germline ends. The CDR3 consists of 16 residues. CDR3 residues: CASSQDTGGNTDTQYF. The CDR3 DNA reads as TGTGCCAGCAGCCAAGATACCGGGGGCAACACAGATACGCAGTATTTT.

This clonotype occurred a few times. The rearrangement links TRBV13 to TRBJ2-7; D uncertain. This CDR3 contains 17 residues. Germline CDR1 is PRHDT and CDR2 is FYEKMQ (reference sequence). Between the trimmed V and J ends, which lost 6 bases and 0 bases, there was a span of 21 bases. CDR3 in DNA: TGTGCCAGCAGTCACCAGACCCGACGGCTACTCTCCTACGAGCAGTACTTC. This codes for CASSHQTRRLLSYEQYF.

In its sample, this clonotype was seen many times. This chain links TRBV28 with TRBJ2-7; 7 positions match TRBD1. CDR3 size: 12 residues. Germline lookup yields CDR1 MDHEN and CDR2 SYDVKM. J lost 5 bases, V lost 5 bases, and 3 bases had no gene match. The CDR3 DNA sequence: TGTGCCAGCAGTCCCACAGGGGACGAGCAGTACTTC. Its translation is CASSPTGDEQYF. Together with reference TRBV28 and TRBJ2-7, the CDR3 gives the full variable domain: DVKVTQSSRYLVKRTGEKVFLECVQDMDHENMFWYRQDPGLGLRLIYFSYDVKMKEKGDIPEGYSVSREKKERFSLILESASTNQTSMYLCASSPTGDEQYFGPGTRLTVT.

This clonotype has more than one count but fewer than ten. V gene TRBV10-3 combines with J gene TRBJ2-3; D is perhaps TRBD2 (5 bases). This CDR3 contains 12 residues. The V end was cut by 8 bases, the J end by 6 bases, with 12 bases between. Germline CDR1 is ENHRY and CDR2 is SYGVKD. CDR3 in amino acids: CAISRVQDTQYF. As DNA, the CDR3 is TGTGCCATCTCGCGGGTTCAGGATACGCAGTATTTT.